The 5 T cell receptor beta chains in this list originate from one sample, sequenced in a study of T cells expressing NK-cell markers. TCRdb reanalyzed the 5' RACE reads and collapses them to one entry per CDR3 protein, without DNA. This sample's clone table lists more than 400,000 distinct CDR3 sequences. The material sequenced was blood T cells: a sorted CD56 or NKG2C T cell subset, CD4+ or CD8+ T cells, or bulk PBMC T cells (not recorded which). These receptors were obtained from a woman aged 18-70 years in good health.

V and J are TRBV5-6 and TRBJ1-1. The length of the CDR3 is 16 residues. Germline V CDR1 and CDR2: SGHDT, YYEEEE. Here the CDR3 reads CASSEDRGLANTEAFF.

The rearrangement links TRBV7-9 to TRBJ1-2. Per the germline V gene, CDR1 is SEHNR and CDR2 is FQNEAQ (reference sequence). The CDR3 covers 12 residues. CDR3 sequence: CASSLGSTGYTF.

This chain links TRBV9 with TRBJ2-3. The CDR3 consists of 14 residues. Germline values: CDR1 SGDLS, CDR2 YYNGEE. The chain's CDR3 is CASSAYGDTDTQYF.

The chain joins TRBV5-6 to TRBJ2-1; as DNA is missing, the TRBD2 call by TCRdb cannot be tested. The CDR3 is 16 residues long. Germline CDR1 is SGHDT and CDR2 is YYEEEE. This CDR3 reads CASSPLAGDPYNEQFF.

This chain links TRBV6-5 with TRBJ2-7; lacking DNA, the TRBD1 call made by TCRdb goes unchecked. The CDR3 length is 15 residues. The germline gives CDR1 MNHEY, CDR2 SVGAGI. CDR3 amino acids: CASSYVQGGSYEQYF.